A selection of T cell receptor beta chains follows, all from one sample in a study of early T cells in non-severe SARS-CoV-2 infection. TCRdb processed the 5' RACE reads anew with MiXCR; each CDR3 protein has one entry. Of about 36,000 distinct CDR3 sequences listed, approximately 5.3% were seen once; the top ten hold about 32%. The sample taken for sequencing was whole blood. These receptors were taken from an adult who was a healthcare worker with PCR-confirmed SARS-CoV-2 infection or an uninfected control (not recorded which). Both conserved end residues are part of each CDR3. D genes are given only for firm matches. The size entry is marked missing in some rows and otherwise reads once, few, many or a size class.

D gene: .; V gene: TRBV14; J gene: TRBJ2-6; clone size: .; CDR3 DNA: TGTGCCAGCAGGGACTCTGGGGCCAACGTCCTGACTTTC; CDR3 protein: CASRDSGANVLTF
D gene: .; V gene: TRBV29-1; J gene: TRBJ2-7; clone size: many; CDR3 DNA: TGCAGCGTTGAAGCGGGGCGGGAGCAGTACTTC; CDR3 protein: CSVEAGREQYF
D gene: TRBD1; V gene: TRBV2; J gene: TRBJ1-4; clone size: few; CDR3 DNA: TGTGCCAGCAGCGCGGACAGGAGCTCAACTAATGAAAAACTGTTTTTT; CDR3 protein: CASSADRSSTNEKLFF
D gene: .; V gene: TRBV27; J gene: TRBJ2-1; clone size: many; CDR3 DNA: TGTGCCAGCACCAAACCCCGGGTGCTCAGGACTCCCAGTAACAATGAGCAGTTCTTC; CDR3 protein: CASTKPRVLRTPSNNEQFF
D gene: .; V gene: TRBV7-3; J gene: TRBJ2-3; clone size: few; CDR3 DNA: TGTGCCAGCAGCTTAATGGAAGGAGCCGGCACAGATACGCAGTATTTT; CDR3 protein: CASSLMEGAGTDTQYF
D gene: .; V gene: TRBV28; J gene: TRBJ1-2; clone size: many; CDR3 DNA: TGTGCCAGTGCCCTAAGGGACGGCTACACCTTC; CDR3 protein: CASALRDGYTF
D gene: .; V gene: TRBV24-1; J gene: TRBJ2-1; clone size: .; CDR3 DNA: TGTGCCACCAGTGACGCGTACAATGAGCAGTTCTTC; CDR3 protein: CATSDAYNEQFF
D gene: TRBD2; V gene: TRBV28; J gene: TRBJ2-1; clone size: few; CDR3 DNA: TGTGCCAGCAGGCCCCCTAGGACTAGCGGGGCCCTCTACAATGAGCAGTTCTTC; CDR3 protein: CASRPPRTSGALYNEQFF
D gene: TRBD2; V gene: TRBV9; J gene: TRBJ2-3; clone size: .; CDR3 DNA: TGTGCCAGCAGCGCTCGGACTAGCGGGGTTGGAGATACGCAGTATTTT; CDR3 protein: CASSARTSGVGDTQYF
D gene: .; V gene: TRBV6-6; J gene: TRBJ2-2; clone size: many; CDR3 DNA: TGTGCCAGCAGACTCCCCGGGGAGCTGTTTTTT; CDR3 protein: CASRLPGELFF
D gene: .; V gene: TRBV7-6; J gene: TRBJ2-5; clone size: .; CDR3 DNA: TGTGCCAGCAGCCTCGGAGTGATTTCGTACCAAGAGACCCAGTACTTC; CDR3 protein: CASSLGVISYQETQYF
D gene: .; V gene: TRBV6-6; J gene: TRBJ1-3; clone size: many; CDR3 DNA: TGTGCCAGCAGTTACACGCACCCCCGGGACGGCTTCTCTGGAAACACCATATATTTT; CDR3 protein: CASSYTHPRDGFSGNTIYF
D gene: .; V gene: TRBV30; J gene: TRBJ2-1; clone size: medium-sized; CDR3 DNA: TGTGCCTGGAGCCGACTTTCCCCCGAACCGTTCTTC; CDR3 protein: CAWSRLSPEPFF
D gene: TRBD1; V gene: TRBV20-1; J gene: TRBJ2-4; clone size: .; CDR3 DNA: TGCAGTGCCAACAGGGGCTCGGACATTCAGTACTTC; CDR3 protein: CSANRGSDIQYF
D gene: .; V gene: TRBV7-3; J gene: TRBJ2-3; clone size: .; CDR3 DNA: TGTGCCAGCAGCTTAATGTACTCTAGCACAGATACGCAGTATTTT; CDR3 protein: CASSLMYSSTDTQYF
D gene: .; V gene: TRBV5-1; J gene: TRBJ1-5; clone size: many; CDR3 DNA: TGCGCCAGCAGTCCGCGTTCCAGGGACCAGCCCCAGCATTTT; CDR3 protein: CASSPRSRDQPQHF
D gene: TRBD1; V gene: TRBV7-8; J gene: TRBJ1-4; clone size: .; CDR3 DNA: TGTGCCAGCAGCTTAACTACAGGGGGAGGGAGAGAAAAACTGTTTTTT; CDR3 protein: CASSLTTGGGREKLFF
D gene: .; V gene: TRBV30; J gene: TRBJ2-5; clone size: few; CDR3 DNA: TGTGCCTGGAGTCTAGGACAGCAAGAGACCCAGTACTTC; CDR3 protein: CAWSLGQQETQYF
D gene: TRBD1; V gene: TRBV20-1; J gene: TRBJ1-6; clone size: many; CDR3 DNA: TGCAGTGCTGGTCCGGACAGGGGCAGGGGCTATAGCTCCTATAATTCACCCCTCCACTTT; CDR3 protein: CSAGPDRGRGYSSYNSPLHF
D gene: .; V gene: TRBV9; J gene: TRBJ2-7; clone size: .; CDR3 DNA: TGTGCCAGCAGCGCAGGGCACTCCAGCTCCTACGAGCAGTACTTC; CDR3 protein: CASSAGHSSSYEQYF
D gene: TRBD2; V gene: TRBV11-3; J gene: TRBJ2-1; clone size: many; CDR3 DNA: TGTGCCAGCAGCTTAGGGGCTAGCGGGGCCTACAATGAGCAGTTCTTC; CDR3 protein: CASSLGASGAYNEQFF
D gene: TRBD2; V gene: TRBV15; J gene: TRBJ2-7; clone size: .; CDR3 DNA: TGTGCCACCAGCAGAACCGGGACTAGCGGCGAGCAGTACTTC; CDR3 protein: CATSRTGTSGEQYF
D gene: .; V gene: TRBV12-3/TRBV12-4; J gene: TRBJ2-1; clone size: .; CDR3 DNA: TGTGCCAGCAGTTTAAGGGAGAGAAACAATGAGCAGTTCTTC; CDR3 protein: CASSLRERNNEQFF
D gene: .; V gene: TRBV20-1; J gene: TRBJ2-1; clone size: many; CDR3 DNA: TGCAGTGCTAGGGTCCAGGGGTTCGATGAGCAGTTCTTC; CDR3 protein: CSARVQGFDEQFF
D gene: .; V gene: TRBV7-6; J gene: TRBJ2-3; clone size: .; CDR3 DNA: TGTGCCAGCAGCCCTACCCTGGGAGGTCCAGATACGCAGTATTTT; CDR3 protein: CASSPTLGGPDTQYF
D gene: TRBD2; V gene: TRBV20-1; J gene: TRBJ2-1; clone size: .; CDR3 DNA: TGCAGTGCTAAACGGGAGGATGAGCAGTTCTTC; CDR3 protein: CSAKREDEQFF
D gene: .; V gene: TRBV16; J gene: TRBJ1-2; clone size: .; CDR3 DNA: TGTGCCAGCAGCCAATGGACCCAAGGGAGTGGCTACACCTTC; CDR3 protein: CASSQWTQGSGYTF
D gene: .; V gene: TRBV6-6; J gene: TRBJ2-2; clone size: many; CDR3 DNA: TGTGCCAGCAGTGGCCCCGGCCTCGCGAACACCGGGGAGCTGTTTTTT; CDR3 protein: CASSGPGLANTGELFF
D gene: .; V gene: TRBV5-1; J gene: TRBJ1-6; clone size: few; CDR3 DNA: TGCGCCAGCAGCTTGAGTCAGCCCGGCGATTCACCCCTCCACTTT; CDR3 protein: CASSLSQPGDSPLHF
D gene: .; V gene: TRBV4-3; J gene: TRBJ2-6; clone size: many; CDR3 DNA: TGCGCCAGCAGCCAAGACCCTAACTCTGGGGCCAACGTCCTGACTTTC; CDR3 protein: CASSQDPNSGANVLTF
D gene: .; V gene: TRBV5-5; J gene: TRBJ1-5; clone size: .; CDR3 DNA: TGTGCCAGCAGCTTGGCATGGGGGGATAACAATCAGCCCCAGCATTTT; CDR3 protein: CASSLAWGDNNQPQHF
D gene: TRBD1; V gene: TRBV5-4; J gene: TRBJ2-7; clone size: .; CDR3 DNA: TGTGCCAGCAGCTCCGCCGGGACAGGGTCCTACGAGCAGTACTTC; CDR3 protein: CASSSAGTGSYEQYF
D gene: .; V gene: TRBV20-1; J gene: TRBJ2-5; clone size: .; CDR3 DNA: TGCAGTGCCACTTCCCCTAGCTGGATGGCCTTTGAGACCCAGTACTTC; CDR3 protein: CSATSPSWMAFETQYF
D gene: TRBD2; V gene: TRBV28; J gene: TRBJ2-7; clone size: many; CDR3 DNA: TGTGCCAGCAGTCTAGCGGGATCCAGATACGAGCAGTACTTC; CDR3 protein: CASSLAGSRYEQYF
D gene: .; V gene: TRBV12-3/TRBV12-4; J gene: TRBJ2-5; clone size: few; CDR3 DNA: TGTGCCAGCAGTTTGGGGATCCAAGAGACCCAGTACTTC; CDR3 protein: CASSLGIQETQYF
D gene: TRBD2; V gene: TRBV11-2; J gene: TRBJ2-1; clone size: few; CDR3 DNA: TGTGCCAGCAGCTTAGATGGGGCTAGCGGGGCCTACAATGAGCAGTTCTTC; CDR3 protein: CASSLDGASGAYNEQFF
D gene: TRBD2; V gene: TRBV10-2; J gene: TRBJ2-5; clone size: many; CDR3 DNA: TGCGCCAGCAAGAGTAGCGGGAGTTTGGAGACCCAGTACTTC; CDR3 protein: CASKSSGSLETQYF
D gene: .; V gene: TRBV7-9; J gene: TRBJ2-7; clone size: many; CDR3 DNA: TGTGCCAGCAGCTTAGCGGGAACCCCCTACGAGCAGTACTTC; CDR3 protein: CASSLAGTPYEQYF
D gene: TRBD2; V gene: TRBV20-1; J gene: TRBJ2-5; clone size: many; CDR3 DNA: TGCAGTGCTAAACTGGCGGGAGTCTCGGAGACCCAGTACTTC; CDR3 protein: CSAKLAGVSETQYF
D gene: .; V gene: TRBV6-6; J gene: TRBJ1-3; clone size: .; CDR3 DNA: TGTGCCAGCAGACACCATGGCGCCTCTGGAAACACCATATATTTT; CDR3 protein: CASRHHGASGNTIYF
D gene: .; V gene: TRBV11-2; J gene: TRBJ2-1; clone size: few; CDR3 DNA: TGTGCCAGCATCGAGTACAATGAGCATTTCTTC; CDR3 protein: CASIEYNEHFF
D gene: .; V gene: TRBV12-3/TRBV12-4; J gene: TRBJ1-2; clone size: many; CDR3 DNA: TGTGCCAGCACCCACCCCGGCAGGGCGAACTATGGCTACACCTTC; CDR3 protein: CASTHPGRANYGYTF
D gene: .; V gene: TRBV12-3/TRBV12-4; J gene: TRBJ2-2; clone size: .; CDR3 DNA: TGTGCCAGCACGGGTCGTTTCACCGGGGAGCTGTTTTTT; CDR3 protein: CASTGRFTGELFF
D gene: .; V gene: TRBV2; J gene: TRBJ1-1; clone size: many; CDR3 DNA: TGTGCCAGCAGTCAGAACACTGAAGCTTTCTTT; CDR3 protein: CASSQNTEAFF
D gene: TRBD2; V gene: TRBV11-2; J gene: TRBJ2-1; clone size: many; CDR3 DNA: TGTGCCAGCAGCCCCCCGGGGGGCTACAATGAGCAGTTCTTC; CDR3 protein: CASSPPGGYNEQFF
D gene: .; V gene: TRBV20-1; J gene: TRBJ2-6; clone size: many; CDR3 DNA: TGCAGTGCCCGTGAAGAGTACGGGGCCGGGGCCAACGTCCTGACTTTC; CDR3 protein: CSAREEYGAGANVLTF
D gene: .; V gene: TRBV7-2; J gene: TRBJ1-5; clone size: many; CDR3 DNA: TGTGCCAGCAGCCCTAGCAATCAGCCCCAGCATTTT; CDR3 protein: CASSPSNQPQHF
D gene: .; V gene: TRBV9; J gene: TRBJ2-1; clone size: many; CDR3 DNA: TGTGCCAGCAGCGTACTAGGGGTTCGTCGCAATGAGCAGTTCTTC; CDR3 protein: CASSVLGVRRNEQFF
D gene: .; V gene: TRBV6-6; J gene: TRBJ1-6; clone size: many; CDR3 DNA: TGTGCCAGCAGTTACGTGAATTCACCCCTCCACTTT; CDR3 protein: CASSYVNSPLHF
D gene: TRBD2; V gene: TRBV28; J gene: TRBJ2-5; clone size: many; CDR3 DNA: TGTGCCAGCTTAGCGGGAGTTTACCAAGAGACCCAGTACTTC; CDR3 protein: CASLAGVYQETQYF